The next 6 T cell receptor beta chains were all read from a single sample in a study of T cell repertoires in cytomegalovirus infection. TCRdb processed the reads anew with MiXCR; each CDR3 protein has one entry. The sample includes around 530,000 distinct CDR3 sequences, about a quarter of them seen just once. Specimen: PBMCs. Source of these receptors: a human donor in good health (CMV status not recorded). Some clones in this sample may be carry-over from other donors' samples.

The table lists this clonotype with a few counts. This chain joins TRBV7-2 and TRBJ2-3; 7 bases match TRBD2. Trimming at V came to 3 bases and at J to 4 bases, leaving 4 bases not matched to a gene. The CDR3 is 14 amino acids. Germline V gives CDR1 SGHTA, CDR2 FQGNSA. CDR3 residues: CASSFYAGADTQYF. In nucleotides, the CDR3 is TGTGCCAGCAGCTTTTACGCGGGGGCAGATACGCAGTATTTT.

This clonotype was counted at least ten times. The chain uses TRBV7-2 and TRBJ2-1; TRBD2 matches at 9 bases. The CDR3 extends over 15 amino acids. The germline V gene encodes CDR1 SGHTA and CDR2 FQGNSA. The V gene end was trimmed by 1 base and the J gene end by 8 bases; junction bases not matched to a gene: 6. The CDR3 is CASSLVSGSVYEQFF. The CDR3 DNA sequence: TGTGCCAGCAGCTTAGTTAGCGGGAGTGTCTATGAGCAGTTCTTC.

The chain combines TRBV6-2 or TRBV6-3 with TRBJ2-7; the D gene is possibly TRBD1 (5 bases). This CDR3 is built from 14 residues. Germline V CDR1 and CDR2: MNHEY, SVGEGT. Trimming left V 2 bases short and J 6 bases short, with 14 bases between. In nucleotides, the CDR3 is TGTGCCAGCAGTTACCCCTCCAGGGCTGGCGAGCAGTACTTC. Residues: CASSYPSRAGEQYF.

To note about this clonotype: A junction boundary mismatches the germline segment, possibly from a read error. V and J are TRBV18 and TRBJ1-1, with 7 bases identical to TRBD1. The V gene's germline CDR1 is KGHSH and CDR2 LQKENI. This CDR3 contains 14 residues. The CDR3 region is CTSSPRGEGAEAFF. Here the CDR3 DNA reads TGTACCAGCTCACCACGCGGCGAGGGGGCAGAAGCTTTCTTT. The whole variable domain, filled in from reference TRBV18 and TRBJ1-1, reads NAGVMQNPRHLVRRRGQEARLRCSPMKGHSHVYWYRQLPEEGLKFMVYLQKENIIDESGMPKERFSAEFPKEGPSILRIQQVVRGDSAAYFCTSSPRGEGAEAFFGQGTRLTVV.

This clonotype occurred once. The rearrangement uses TRBV10-3 and TRBJ2-3, with 14 positions matching TRBD2. Germline CDR1 reads ENHRY; CDR2 reads SYGVKD. J was trimmed by 5 bases and V by 0 bases; bases with no gene match: 7. The CDR3 has 18 amino acids. The CDR3 sequence: CAISESNSGLAGVDTQYF. CDR3 sequence (DNA): TGTGCCATCAGTGAGTCGAATTCGGGACTAGCGGGAGTAGATACGCAGTATTTT.

Concerning this clonotype: A read error is likely, as this CDR3 ends without the conserved phenylalanine or tryptophan. The DNA is omitted, as the CDR3 cannot be located on it reliably, and the CDR3 follows TCRdb's listing. The gene calls are TRBV20-1 and TRBJ2-3; TRBD1, the table's D call, lacks a check against the DNA. The CDR3 totals 12 residues, both ends included. Germline CDR1 reads DFQATT; CDR2 reads SNEGSKA (reference sequence). The CDR3 sequence is CSAREGFVKWGV.